The table lists the clone carrying this TCR beta chain with a few counts. These data belong to a study of blood T cell repertoires in COVID-19. Repertoires were generated with immunoSEQ multiplex PCR, while TCRdb's copy carries only in-frame clones and drops some. The data contain 300,000 to 400,000 clones, approximately 88% of them singletons. The CDR3 contains 15 residues. V dropped 5 bases and J dropped 0 bases, with 11 bases sitting between them. Germline V gives CDR1 SGHAT, CDR2 FQNNGV. The source material was PBMCs or T cells enriched from blood (not recorded which). V is TRBV11-2 and J is TRBJ1-3; D unresolved. The clonotype comes from a young man who had recovered from COVID-19. CDR3 sequence: CASSPRPGSGNTIYF. CDR3 nucleotides: TGTGCCAGCAGCCCAAGACCAGGCTCTGGAAACACCATATATTTT.